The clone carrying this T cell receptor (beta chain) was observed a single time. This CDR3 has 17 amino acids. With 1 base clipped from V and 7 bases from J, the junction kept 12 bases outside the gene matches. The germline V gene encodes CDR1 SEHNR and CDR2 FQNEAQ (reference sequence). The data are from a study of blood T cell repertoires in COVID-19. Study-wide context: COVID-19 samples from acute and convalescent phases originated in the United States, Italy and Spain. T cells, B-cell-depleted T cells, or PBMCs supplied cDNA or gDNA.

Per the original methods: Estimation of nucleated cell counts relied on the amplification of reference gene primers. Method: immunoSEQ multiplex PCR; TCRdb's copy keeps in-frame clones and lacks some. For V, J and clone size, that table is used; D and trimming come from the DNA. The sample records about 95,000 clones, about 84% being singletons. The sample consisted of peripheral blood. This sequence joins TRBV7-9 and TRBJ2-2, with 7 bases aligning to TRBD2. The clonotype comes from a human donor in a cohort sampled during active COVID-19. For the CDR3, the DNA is TGTGCCAGCAGCTTAGAAGTTGCAGCGGGAATGGGCGGGGAGCTGTTTTTT. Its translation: CASSLEVAAGMGGELFF. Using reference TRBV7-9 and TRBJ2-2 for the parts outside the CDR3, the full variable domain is DTGVSQNPRHKITKRGQNVTFRCDPISEHNRLYWYRQTLGQGPEFLTYFQNEAQLEKSRLLSDRFSAERPKGSFSTLEIQRTEQGDSAMYLCASSLEVAAGMGGELFFGEGSRLTVL.